Listed here are 20 T cell receptor beta chains from one sample, sequenced in a study of blood T cells in healthy people across ages (dated by TCRdb to between 2014 and 2016). The library relied on 5' RACE. The sequencer listed for this sample is Illumina HiSeq 2500. A second PCR of about 7 to 12 cycles was run with a J-beta primer mix and a sample-barcoded 5' primer. TCRdb ran its own pipeline on the public reads, namely fastp trimming at Q25 and MiXCR clone calling, and kept in-frame beta chains. Rows with a matching CDR3 protein are joined into one entry that keeps the most common DNA and genes. The sample records 800,000 to 1,000,000 distinct CDR3 sequences, under 50% of which are singletons. Clones ranked in the top ten supply 13% of the sample. The source material was blood. The receptors stem from a man aged 25 to 40 in good health.

This clonotype appeared a few times. The rearrangement uses TRBV7-9 and TRBJ1-1, with D perhaps matching TRBD1 (5 bases). Germline V gives CDR1 SEHNR, CDR2 FQNEAQ (reference sequence). This CDR3 spans 16 amino acids. V was shortened by 7 bases and J by 7 bases, with 25 bases between the two germline ends. The CDR3 nucleotides read TGTGCCAGCAACTACGCGGAGGGGCTTCCGACCATTGAAGCTTTCTTT. It is translated as CASNYAEGLPTIEAFF.

V usage is TRBV7-9 and J usage is TRBJ2-5; unclear D gene. Trimming removed 5 bases from V and 5 bases from J, with 9 bases in between. There are 12 residues in the CDR3. CDR1 and CDR2 (germline): SEHNR, FQNEAQ (reference sequence). CDR3 residues: CASSIVRETQYF. Written as DNA, the CDR3 is TGTGCCAGCAGCATAGTACGGGAGACCCAGTACTTC.

This clonotype has only a few counts. The chain uses TRBV10-3 and TRBJ2-7, with a tentative D call TRBD2 (6 bases). The V gene lost 6 bases and the J gene lost 5 bases, with 17 bases spanning the gap. The length of the CDR3 is 14 residues. The germline CDR1 and CDR2 sequences are ENHRY and SYGVKD. The CDR3 sequence is CAIRGDSWVDEQYF. The CDR3 nucleotides are TGTGCCATCAGGGGGGACTCCTGGGTAGACGAGCAGTACTTC.

This chain links TRBV24-1 with TRBJ2-5, with TRBD1 matching 8 bases. The J segment lost 3 bases and the V segment lost 5 bases, leaving 7 bases of the junction unmatched. In germline, CDR1 is KGHDR, CDR2 SFDVKD. CDR3 length: 15 amino acids. The CDR3 region is CATSAPGTGKETQYF. CDR3 bases: TGTGCCACCAGTGCCCCCGGGACAGGAAAAGAGACCCAGTACTTC.

The rearrangement uses TRBV10-3 and TRBJ1-1; no reliable D call. Per germline, CDR1 ENHRY and CDR2 SYGVKD. The CDR3 totals 12 residues. Deletions cut 2 bases from V and 7 bases from J, with 8 bases between. DNA of the CDR3: TGTGCCATCAGTGAGATCCGGGGTGAAGCTTTCTTT. It codes for CAISEIRGEAFF.

This rearrangement joins TRBV9 to TRBJ1-2; D ambiguous. CDR1 is SGDLS and CDR2 is YYNGEE in the germline V gene. This CDR3 region has 15 residues. V was trimmed by 0 bases and J by 6 bases, leaving 15 bases between them. CDR3 nucleotides: TGTGCCAGCAGCGTAGAGGGAAGGTCCCTCGATGGCTACACCTTC. This translates into CASSVEGRSLDGYTF. Complete variable domain (other parts from reference TRBV9 and TRBJ1-2): DSGVTQTPKHLITATGQRVTLRCSPRSGDLSVYWYQQSLDQGLQFLIQYYNGEERAKGNILERFSAQQFPDLHSELNLSSLELGDSALYFCASSVEGRSLDGYTFGSGTRLTVV.

The rearrangement links TRBV4-3 to TRBJ1-1; 10 bases are shared with TRBD1. This CDR3 has 13 amino acids. Unmatched junction bases numbered 4, after V lost 1 base and J lost 11 bases. Looked up from germline, CDR1 is LGHNA and CDR2 is YSLEER. In DNA form, the CDR3 reads TGCGCCAGCAGCCAAGGGACAGGGGGATCGGCTTTCTTT. This gives the protein CASSQGTGGSAFF.

As for this clonotype: Mismatch with germline at one junction end may stem from a read error. The V call is TRBV29-1, the J call TRBJ2-1, with D perhaps matching TRBD1 (6 bases). Germline lookup yields CDR1 SQVTM and CDR2 ANQGSEA. The CDR3 spans 15 residues. The chain's CDR3 is CSGEQGMRTYNEQFF. The CDR3 bases are TGCAGCGGTGAACAGGGAATGAGGACCTACAATGAGCAGTTCTTC.

A note on this clonotype: This may arise from a read error, as a much more abundant clone is one base away. The rearrangement uses TRBV15 and TRBJ2-5; D is possibly TRBD1 or TRBD2 (5 bases each). The J call may be in error: the DNA end matches TRBJ2-7 better. Germline V CDR1 and CDR2: LNHNV, YYDKDF (reference sequence). CDR3 length: 13 amino acids. CDR3 loop: CATSGDGGYEQYF. The CDR3 DNA reads as TGTGCCACCAGCGGAGATGGGGGCTACGAGCAGTACTTC.

The chain links TRBV3-1 to TRBJ1-1; no definite D call. CDR1 and CDR2 (germline): LGHDT, YNNKEL (reference sequence). Trimming pared 1 base from V and 1 base from J, leaving 4 bases between. The CDR3 consists of 13 residues. The CDR3 spells CASSQVENTEAFF. CDR3 DNA sequence: TGTGCCAGCAGCCAAGTCGAGAACACTGAAGCTTTCTTT.

This chain links TRBV29-1 with TRBJ1-2; D unresolved. V lost 1 base and J lost 4, with 10 bases in between. The CDR3 runs to 13 residues. Germline V CDR1 and CDR2: SQVTM, ANQGSEA. This chain's CDR3 is CSVEGNYFYGYTF. The CDR3 nucleotides read TGCAGCGTTGAAGGGAACTACTTCTATGGCTACACCTTC.

This clonotype was observed a handful of times. The V gene is TRBV20-1, the J gene TRBJ2-3; a possible D gene is TRBD1 (6 bases). The V gene's germline CDR1 is DFQATT and CDR2 SNEGSKA (reference sequence). The CDR3 has 11 residues. V lost 5 bases to trimming and J lost 6 bases, with 9 bases between them. DNA for the CDR3: TGCAGTGCTCTAAGGGGGGATACGCAGTATTTT. Translation gives CSALRGDTQYF.

The V and J genes are TRBV18 and TRBJ1-1; the D gene is possibly TRBD1 (5 bases). The V end was cut by 2 bases, the J end by 6 bases, with 13 bases between. The length of the CDR3 is 14 residues. The germline V gene encodes CDR1 KGHSH and CDR2 LQKENI. CDR3 in amino acids: CASSPGQGTSEAFF. CDR3 nucleotides: TGTGCCAGCTCACCAGGGCAGGGCACCTCTGAAGCTTTCTTT.

In its sample, this clonotype was seen once. Being one base from a much bigger clone, this may be a read error. The chain is built from TRBV6-5 and TRBJ2-5; 7 nucleotides line up with TRBD1. Trimming took 5 bases from V and 0 from J; bases not matched to a gene: 3. CDR1 is MNHEY, CDR2 SVGAGI, per germline. The CDR3 spans 14 residues. CDR3 bases: TGTGCCAGCAGTACCGGGACAGACCAAGAGACCCAGTACTTC. This codes for CASSTGTDQETQYF.

This clonotype was observed a few times. This chain joins TRBV3-1 and TRBJ2-5; perhaps D is TRBD1 or TRBD2 (5 bases each). The CDR3 covers 16 residues. V was trimmed by 9 bases and J by 1 base, leaving 21 bases between them. Germline V lookup: CDR1 LGHDT, CDR2 YNNKEL (reference sequence). The CDR3 nucleotides read TGTGCCAGGTCATGGGGGTCGCGGAGGCTCCAAGAGACCCAGTACTTC. This gives the protein CARSWGSRRLQETQYF.

The sample holds many counts of this clonotype. V is TRBV12-3 or TRBV12-4 and J is TRBJ2-5, with a weak D call TRBD2 (5 bases). CDR3 length: 17 residues. V was clipped by 4 bases and J by 4 bases, with 22 bases between them. The CDR3 protein is CASSSGMARLSGETQYF. CDR3 nucleotide sequence: TGTGCCAGCAGTTCGGGTATGGCCCGGCTGAGCGGAGAGACCCAGTACTTC.

The chain joins TRBV3-1 to TRBJ2-7; either TRBD1 or TRBD2 may supply D (6 bases each). With 1 base removed from V and 3 bases from J, the gap between germline ends came to 13 bases. CDR3 length: 15 residues. Germline assignment: CDR1 LGHDT and CDR2 YNNKEL (reference sequence). CDR3 nucleotide sequence: TGTGCCAGCAGCCAAGGGACAGATAGCGGCTACGAGCAGTACTTC. The encoded protein is CASSQGTDSGYEQYF.

In this sample, this clonotype turned up once. The chain uses TRBV6-5 and TRBJ2-2, with TRBD2 as a possible D gene (6 bases). The CDR3 covers 18 residues. The germline V and J ends were trimmed by 0 bases and 5 bases, with 19 bases remaining between them. The germline gives CDR1 MNHEY, CDR2 SVGAGI. CDR3 nucleotides: TGTGCCAGCAGTTACTCGAATCCCGGGACTTTCTTAACCGGGGAGCTGTTTTTT. Its translation: CASSYSNPGTFLTGELFF.

The chain couples TRBV29-1 to TRBJ2-1, with D unresolved. V was pared by 1 base and J by 6 bases, with 13 bases between. The germline gives CDR1 SQVTM, CDR2 ANQGSEA. The CDR3 sequence is 14 residues long. The CDR3 spells CSVEGLRASNEQFF. The CDR3 DNA reads as TGCAGCGTTGAAGGCCTCAGAGCCTCCAATGAGCAGTTCTTC.

The V and J genes are TRBV20-1 and TRBJ2-4; no reliable D call. The end of the DNA fits TRBJ2-7 better, so the J call may be wrong. Germline-derived CDR1 and CDR2 are DFQATT and SNEGSKA (reference sequence). The CDR3 has 11 amino acids. CDR3 amino acids: CSAPDFGEQYF. The CDR3 coding sequence is TGCAGTGCTCCAGATTTTGGCGAGCAGTACTTC.